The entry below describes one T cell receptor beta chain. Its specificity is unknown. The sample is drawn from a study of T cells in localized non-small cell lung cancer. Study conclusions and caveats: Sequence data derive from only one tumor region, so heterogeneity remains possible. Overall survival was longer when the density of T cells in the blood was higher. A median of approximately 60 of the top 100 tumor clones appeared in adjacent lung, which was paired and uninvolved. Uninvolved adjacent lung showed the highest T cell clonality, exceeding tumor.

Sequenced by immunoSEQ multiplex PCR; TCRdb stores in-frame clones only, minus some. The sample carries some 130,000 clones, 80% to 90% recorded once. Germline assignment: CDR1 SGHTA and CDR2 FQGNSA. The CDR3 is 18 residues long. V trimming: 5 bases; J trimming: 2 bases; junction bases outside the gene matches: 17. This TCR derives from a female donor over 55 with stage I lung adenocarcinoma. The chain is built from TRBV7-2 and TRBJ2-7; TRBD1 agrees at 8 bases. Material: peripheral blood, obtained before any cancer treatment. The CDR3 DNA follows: TGTGCCAGCAGCGAAAACAGGGGGAAACTTACGCGTCCCTACGAGCAGTACTTC. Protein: CASSENRGKLTRPYEQYF.